This TCR beta chain stems from a study of blood T cell repertoires in COVID-19. The data were produced by immunoSEQ multiplex PCR, yet TCRdb's version contains in-frame clones alone and is incomplete. The sample consists of some 140,000 clones, 70% to 80% of them appearing once. The CDR3 is made up of 15 amino acids. V lost 3 bases, J lost 3 bases, and 13 bases lay in between. Per germline, CDR1 SEHNR and CDR2 FQNEAQ (reference sequence). Sequencing was done on a sample of peripheral blood. The clonotype comes from a woman in her sixties or seventies with COVID-19, enrolled during active disease. The chain couples TRBV7-9 to TRBJ2-3; D possibly corresponds to TRBD1 (5 bases). DNA of the CDR3: TGTGCCAGCAGCTTTGCAGGGCTCGGGACAGATACGCAGTATTTT. This encodes CASSFAGLGTDTQYF.